These 14 T cell receptor beta chains share one sample of origin, sequenced in a study of shared clonotypes between healthy human individuals. The table came from immunoSEQ multiplex PCR; TCRdb's copy has only in-frame clones and leaves some out. The profile covers over a million clones, with about 96% appearing a single time and about 1.2% taken by the ten largest. The sequencing sample was made of naive CD4+ T cells sorted from blood. Sample subset: CD45RA+ positively selected. The receptors here all came from a man aged 25-40 years in good health.

In its sample, this clone was seen a few times. The rearrangement uses TRBV6-1 and TRBJ2-7; 7 bases agree with TRBD2. This CDR3 comprises 15 residues. Germline V CDR1 and CDR2: MNHNS, SASEGT. V was clipped by 3 bases and J by 1 base; unmatched bases: 6. The CDR3 loop is CASSESSGGSYEQYF. The CDR3 DNA sequence: TGTGCCAGCAGTGAGTCTAGCGGCGGATCCTACGAGCAGTACTTC.

CDR3 protein: CASSRAGTENIQYF. The CDR3, as DNA: TGTGCCAGCTCACGAGCCGGGACGGAGAACATTCAGTACTTC. The chain joins TRBV18 to TRBJ2-4; D tentatively fits TRBD1 or TRBD2 (5 bases each). This CDR3 contains 14 residues. The V end was cut by 4 bases, the J end by 7 bases, with 14 bases between. Germline V gene lookup returns CDR1 KGHSH and CDR2 LQKENI.

V and J are TRBV5-1 and TRBJ1-1; 12 bases line up with TRBD1. The germline gives CDR1 SGHRS, CDR2 YFSETQ. V was clipped by 4 bases and J by 0 bases; unmatched bases: 16. CDR3 size: 20 residues. The CDR3 DNA sequence: TGCGCCAGCAGCCCCGAAGGTGTGTGGGACAGGGGGCTGTTGAACACTGAAGCTTTCTTT. This codes for CASSPEGVWDRGLLNTEAFF.

The genes are TRBV11-2 and TRBJ2-5; D uncertain. Germline V gene lookup returns CDR1 SGHAT and CDR2 FQNNGV. The V end lost 1 base, the J end lost 7 bases, and 13 bases lay between the germline ends. The CDR3 length is 14 residues. CDR3 in amino acids: CASSLGITPGTQYF. The DNA for the CDR3 is TGTGCCAGCAGCTTAGGAATTACCCCGGGGACCCAGTACTTC.

The J gene is TRBJ2-1, the V gene TRBV5-5, with D perhaps matching TRBD2 (7 bases). Germline CDR1 reads SGHKS; CDR2 reads YYEKEE (reference sequence). Trimming left V 2 bases short and J 1 base short, with 10 bases between. The CDR3 spans 15 residues. The CDR3 DNA is TGTGCCAGCAGCTTTGCGGGGGCTTCCTACAATGAGCAGTTCTTC. Amino acid sequence: CASSFAGASYNEQFF.

Points on this clone: Distinct nucleotide sequences in the sample also encode this CDR3. This chain's CDR3 is CASSLPADTQYF. CDR3 nucleotide sequence: TGTGCCAGCAGCCTCCCTGCGGATACGCAGTATTTT. J is TRBJ2-3 and V is TRBV11-2; D is undetermined. V dropped 5 bases and J dropped 6 bases, with 9 bases sitting between them. CDR3 length: 12 residues. Germline V lookup: CDR1 SGHAT, CDR2 FQNNGV.

The J gene is TRBJ1-4, the V gene TRBV5-4, with no clear D. V lost 1 base, J lost 4 bases, and 5 bases lay in between. This CDR3 has 13 residues. In germline, CDR1 is SGHNT, CDR2 YYREEE (reference sequence). The DNA of the CDR3 is TGTGCCAGCAGCTTGTACAGTAATGAAAAACTGTTTTTT. This sequence encodes CASSLYSNEKLFF. The full variable domain, with the rest looked up from reference TRBV5-4 and TRBJ1-4, is ETGVTQSPTHLIKTRGQQVTLRCSSQSGHNTVSWYQQALGQGPQFIFQYYREEENGRGNFPPRFSGLQFPNYSSELNVNALELDDSALYLCASSLYSNEKLFFGSGTQLSVL.

The chain carries TRBV6-5 and TRBJ1-2; TRBD1 aligns across 7 bases. This CDR3 spans 15 amino acids. Germline lookup yields CDR1 MNHEY and CDR2 SVGAGI. V was clipped by 5 bases and J by 1 base; unmatched bases: 7. The CDR3 is CASSTGTEINYGYTF. Written as DNA, the CDR3 is TGTGCCAGCAGTACTGGGACAGAGATTAACTATGGCTACACCTTC.

The genes are TRBV18 and TRBJ2-3; 7 bases are a match to TRBD1. The CDR3 spans 14 residues. Trimming cost V 3 bases and J 4 bases; bases outside gene matches: 4. CDR1 is KGHSH and CDR2 is LQKENI in the germline V gene. CDR3 residues: CASSPNTGADTQYF. In nucleotides, the CDR3 is TGTGCCAGCTCACCGAACACAGGGGCAGATACGCAGTATTTT.

The rearrangement links TRBV7-9 to TRBJ2-1; 7 bases align to TRBD2. Trimming cost V 5 bases and J 3 bases; bases outside gene matches: 10. The V gene's germline CDR1 is SEHNR and CDR2 FQNEAQ (reference sequence). There are 16 residues in the CDR3. The CDR3 coding sequence is TGTGCCAGCAGCCACACTAGACTAGCTGTCTACAATGAGCAGTTCTTC. The encoded protein is CASSHTRLAVYNEQFF.

Note on this clone: At one end the junction does not follow the germline gene, possibly because of a read error. V is TRBV28 and J is TRBJ1-2; D is ambiguous. Germline V gene data show CDR1 as MDHEN and CDR2 as SYDVKM. The CDR3 spans 11 residues. Here the CDR3 reads CASSFNHGYTF. The CDR3 DNA follows: TGTGCCAGCAGTTTTAACCATGGCTACACCTTC.

This rearrangement joins TRBV25-1 to TRBJ2-5; D call uncertain. The V gene's germline CDR1 is MGHDK and CDR2 SYGVNS. This CDR3 contains 13 residues. The V end lost 1 base, the J end lost 9 bases, and 12 bases lay between the germline ends. As DNA, the CDR3 is TGTGCCAGCAGTGAATCAGGTAGAAGTGCCCAGTACTTC. Translating gives CASSESGRSAQYF.

V gene TRBV19 combines with J gene TRBJ2-7; maybe TRBD2 (5 bases). V lost 4 bases and J lost 0, with 13 bases in between. Looked up from germline, CDR1 is LNHDA and CDR2 is SQIVND (reference sequence). The CDR3 is 15 amino acids. The CDR3 DNA sequence: TGTGCCAGTAGTACCCGAACTAGGAGCTCCTACGAGCAGTACTTC. This encodes CASSTRTRSSYEQYF.

This sequence joins TRBV5-1 and TRBJ2-2; D unresolved. V gave up 0 bases and J gave up 0 bases, with 9 bases separating them. CDR3 length: 16 residues. The germline CDR1 and CDR2 sequences are SGHRS and YFSETQ. The CDR3, as DNA: TGCGCCAGCAGCTTGGAGGGCGGAACGAACACCGGGGAGCTGTTTTTT. Translating it yields CASSLEGGTNTGELFF.